Sequencing of this T cell receptor (beta chain) was carried out in a study of blood T cell repertoires in COVID-19. Study as a whole: Acute-phase and convalescent COVID-19 samples originated in the United States, Italy and Spain. PBMCs, B-cell-depleted T cells, or T cells were the source of the cDNA or gDNA that made up the material.

This CDR3 has 12 residues. Trimming removed 6 bases from V and 8 bases from J; junction bases left unmatched: 6. CDR1 is SGHRS, CDR2 YFSETQ, per germline. In the original analysis: Researchers report that nucleated cell counts were estimated from reference gene primer amplification. Generated by immunoSEQ multiplex PCR, the TCRdb table keeps only in-frame clones and is missing some. V and J calls and clone size are those listed in that table; D and trimming were worked out from the DNA. Here the sample spans 90,000 to 120,000 clones, more than 60% being singletons. This sequence joins TRBV5-1 and TRBJ1-1, with TRBD1 matching over 8 bases. The sequencing input was peripheral blood. The sequence was obtained from a man in his 70s with active or convalescent COVID-19. The CDR3 is CASTEDRGEAFF. DNA for the CDR3: TGCGCCAGCACTGAAGACAGGGGCGAAGCTTTCTTT. Full variable domain (missing parts from reference TRBV5-1 and TRBJ1-1): KAGVTQTPRYLIKTRGQQVTLSCSPISGHRSVSWYQQTPGQGLQFLFEYFSETQRNKGNFPGRFSGRQFSNSRSEMNVSTLELGDSALYLCASTEDRGEAFFGQGTRLTVV.